This T cell receptor (beta chain) was recorded in a study of T cells in Graves' hyperthyroidism and ophthalmopathy. Between the trimmed V and J ends, which lost 4 bases and 2 bases, there was a span of 14 bases. CDR3 length: 16 residues. From germline, CDR1 is LNHDA and CDR2 SQIVND (reference sequence). RNA transcripts gave rise to amplified TCR beta CDR3 regions. The HTBI primer set drove a first-round RT-PCR of the TCR CDR3. TCRdb ran MiXCR on the multiplex PCR reads and lists one entry per CDR3 protein. This sample has over 700,000 distinct CDR3 sequences, with approximately 36% found just once. Exclusions: uncontrolled infection, other autoimmune disease, pregnancy, lactation. A single count supports this clonotype. Its antigen is not identified. General observations from the study: Most thyroid clonotypes that were expanded above 0.001 also turned up in blood. Ophthalmopathy cases were set apart from stable hyperthyroidism by a 13 V-J model.

The TCR originated in a woman between 40 and 55 years old with Graves' hyperthyroidism. Sequencing input: blood. The chain joins TRBV19 to TRBJ2-2; D is uncertain. The CDR3 is CASSTATHRNTGELFF. CDR3 sequence (DNA): TGTGCCAGTAGTACCGCAACACATAGAAACACCGGGGAGCTGTTTTTT.